This note documents a single T cell receptor beta chain sequence. Its antigen is unknown. Using its own MiXCR run on the 5' RACE reads, TCRdb lists one record per CDR3 protein. The sample records 190,000 or so distinct CDR3 sequences, around 13% being singletons. This record comes from a study of CD8 T cells in ankylosing spondylitis. Notes on the study in general: The study looked at matched synovial fluid samples from ankylosing spondylitis patients. Disease-linked clones were reported to be significantly enriched there.

J was trimmed by 5 bases and V by 4 bases; bases with no gene match: 4. This CDR3 has 13 residues. Germline values: CDR1 LNHDA, CDR2 SQIVND (reference sequence). V and J are TRBV19 and TRBJ1-1; 7 nucleotides agree with TRBD1. The sequence was obtained from a male donor with ankylosing spondylitis or in good health (not recorded which). Sequencing input: blood, either unsorted or a sorted T cell fraction (not recorded which). CDR3 DNA sequence: TGTGCCAGTAGTAACAGGGGTTGGACTGAAGCTTTCTTT. Translated: CASSNRGWTEAFF.